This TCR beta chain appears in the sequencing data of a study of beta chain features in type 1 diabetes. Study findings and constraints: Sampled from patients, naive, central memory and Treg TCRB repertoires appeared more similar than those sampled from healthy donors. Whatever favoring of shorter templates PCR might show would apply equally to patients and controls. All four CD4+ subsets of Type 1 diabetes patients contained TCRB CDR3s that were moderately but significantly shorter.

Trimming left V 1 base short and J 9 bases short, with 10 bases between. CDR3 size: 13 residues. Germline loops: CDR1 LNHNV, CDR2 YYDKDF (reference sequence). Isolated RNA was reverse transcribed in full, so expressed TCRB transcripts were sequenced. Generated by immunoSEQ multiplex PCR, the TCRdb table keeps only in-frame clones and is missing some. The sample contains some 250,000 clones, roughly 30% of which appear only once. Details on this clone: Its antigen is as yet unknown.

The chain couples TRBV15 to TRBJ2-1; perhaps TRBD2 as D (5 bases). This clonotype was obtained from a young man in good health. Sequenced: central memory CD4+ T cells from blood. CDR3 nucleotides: TGTGCCACCAGCAGAGTTAGCGCCCCTGAGCAGTTCTTC. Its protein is CATSRVSAPEQFF.